Below are 21 T cell receptor beta chains sequenced from a single sample in a study of blood T cell repertoires in COVID-19. Repertoires were generated with immunoSEQ multiplex PCR, while TCRdb's copy carries only in-frame clones and drops some. The data contain over 120,000 clones, approximately 80% of them singletons. Sequences were obtained from peripheral blood. The receptors were sampled from a woman of 80 years or more with active or convalescent COVID-19.

With regard to this clone: This same CDR3 is encoded by further DNA sequences in the sample. This chain joins TRBV7-2 and TRBJ2-7, with 13 bases lining up with TRBD2. Per germline, CDR1 SGHTA and CDR2 FQGNSA. This CDR3 comprises 15 residues. V lost 1 base and J lost 4; bases outside the gene matches: 1. In DNA, the CDR3 is TGTGCCAGCAGCTTAGGGACTAGCGGGAGATACGAGCAGTACTTC. Translating gives CASSLGTSGRYEQYF.

In this sample, this clone turned up once. The chain carries TRBV12-3 or TRBV12-4 and TRBJ1-3; D gene uncertain. V lost 8 bases and J 4 bases, leaving 9 bases between the germline ends. The CDR3 has 12 residues. CDR3 region: CASRDIGNTIYF. Here the CDR3 DNA reads TGTGCCAGCCGGGATATCGGAAACACCATATATTTT.

The V call is TRBV7-2, the J call TRBJ1-2; a weak D match, TRBD1 (6 bases). The CDR3 totals 16 residues. V was trimmed by 1 base and J by 2 bases, leaving 14 bases between them. Germline CDR1 SGHTA, CDR2 FQGNSA. Here the CDR3 reads CASSLEWGQGNYGYTF. The CDR3 DNA follows: TGTGCCAGCAGCTTAGAATGGGGGCAGGGGAACTATGGCTACACCTTC.

This clone was detected once. The rearrangement links TRBV7-9 to TRBJ1-6; D remains unclear. Trimming removed 0 bases at V and 4 bases at J, with 10 bases between. There are 16 residues in the CDR3. Germline values: CDR1 SEHNR, CDR2 FQNEAQ (reference sequence). DNA for the CDR3: TGTGCCAGCAGCTTAGCCCCAGGCATGTATAATTCACCCCTCCACTTT. Encoded protein: CASSLAPGMYNSPLHF.

This clone was seen only once. The chain uses TRBV15 and TRBJ2-3; possible D gene TRBD2, 6 bases. Germline-derived CDR1 and CDR2 are LNHNV and YYDKDF (reference sequence). The CDR3 runs 16 residues. The V gene lost 0 bases and the J gene lost 3 bases, with 13 bases spanning the gap. The CDR3 protein is CATSRDRHGGTDTQYF. The CDR3 DNA follows: TGTGCCACCAGCAGAGATCGGCACGGGGGAACAGATACGCAGTATTTT.

This chain links TRBV24-1 with TRBJ1-3; D possibly corresponds to TRBD1 (6 bases). Germline V CDR1 and CDR2: KGHDR, SFDVKD. The V gene lost 3 bases and the J gene lost 2 bases, with 13 bases spanning the gap. This CDR3 has 16 amino acids. In nucleotides, the CDR3 is TGTGCCACCAGTGATCGTACAGGGTTCGCTGGAAACACCATATATTTT. It yields the protein CATSDRTGFAGNTIYF.

The chain recombines TRBV14 with TRBJ1-1, with D possibly being TRBD1 (5 bases). The CDR3 consists of 15 residues. CDR1 and CDR2 from the germline V gene are SGHDN and FVKESK. With 0 bases removed from V and 2 bases from J, the gap between germline ends came to 10 bases. CDR3 loop: CASSQETGGNTEAFF. As DNA, the CDR3 is TGTGCCAGCAGCCAAGAAACAGGTGGCAACACTGAAGCTTTCTTT.

CDR3 sequence reads: CASSSLTASSYNEQFF. CDR3 in DNA: TGTGCCAGTAGTTCCCTGACAGCTAGCTCCTACAATGAGCAGTTCTTC. The gene calls are TRBV19 and TRBJ2-1; TRBD1 might be the D (5 bases). V was pared by 5 bases and J by 0 bases, with 14 bases between. In germline, CDR1 is LNHDA, CDR2 SQIVND (reference sequence). The CDR3 runs 16 residues. Full variable domain (missing parts from reference TRBV19 and TRBJ2-1): DGGITQSPKYLFRKEGQNVTLSCEQNLNHDAMYWYRQDPGQGLRLIYYSQIVNDFQKGDIAEGYSVSREKKESFPLTVTSAQKNPTAFYLCASSSLTASSYNEQFFGPGTRLTVL.

This chain links TRBV19 with TRBJ1-2, with 11 bases aligning to TRBD1. Germline assignment: CDR1 LNHDA and CDR2 SQIVND (reference sequence). CDR3 length equals 17 residues. With 3 bases clipped from V and 6 bases from J, the junction kept 12 bases outside the gene matches. The CDR3 reads CASSIISGQGASDGYTF. The DNA for the CDR3 is TGTGCCAGTAGTATCATTTCCGGACAGGGGGCATCAGATGGCTACACCTTC.

The V call is TRBV5-4, the J call TRBJ1-6, with TRBD1 as a possible D gene (6 bases). From germline, CDR1 is SGHNT and CDR2 YYREEE (reference sequence). The CDR3 runs 15 residues. Trimming took 4 bases from V and 4 from J, leaving 12 bases between them. The CDR3 here is CASSQGLNYNSPLHF. The CDR3 DNA reads as TGTGCCAGCAGCCAGGGGCTCAATTATAATTCACCCCTCCACTTT.

The CDR3 region is CASSLTVFGEKLFF. The CDR3 DNA reads as TGTGCCAGCAGCTTAACGGTTTTTGGTGAAAAACTGTTTTTT. The chain combines TRBV7-8 with TRBJ1-4; D not resolved. V dropped 2 bases and J dropped 7 bases, with 11 bases sitting between them. This CDR3 has 14 residues. Germline values: CDR1 SGHVS, CDR2 FQNEAQ.

The chain combines TRBV4-2 with TRBJ2-7; 13 bases line up with TRBD2. V was clipped by 0 bases and J by 6 bases; unmatched bases: 14. This CDR3 spans 19 amino acids. From germline, CDR1 is LGHNA and CDR2 YNFKEQ. CDR3 loop: CASSQEWGTSGAPVGEQYF. The CDR3 DNA follows: TGTGCCAGCAGCCAAGAGTGGGGGACTAGCGGGGCCCCGGTGGGCGAGCAGTACTTC.

The CDR3 DNA follows: TGTGCCAGCTCACCAGATCGGAGCTCACCCAAATACTACACCTTC. Translation: CASSPDRSSPKYYTF. V gene TRBV18 combines with J gene TRBJ1-2; D is unclear. Between the trimmed V and J ends, which lost 2 bases and 10 bases, there was a span of 20 bases. The CDR3 spans 15 residues. Germline V CDR1 and CDR2: KGHSH, LQKENI.

The chain has TRBV7-9 and TRBJ1-2; 10 bases line up with TRBD1. The CDR3 sequence is 15 residues long. Germline values: CDR1 SEHNR, CDR2 FQNEAQ (reference sequence). V gave up 5 bases and J gave up 6 bases; unmatched junction bases: 9. CDR3 DNA sequence: TGTGCCAGCAGCCCGCGACAGGGGGCGCGTGATGGCTACACCTTC. It is translated as CASSPRQGARDGYTF.

This chain joins TRBV28 and TRBJ1-5; TRBD1 matches at 8 bases. This CDR3 region has 15 residues. V was clipped by 6 bases and J by 4 bases; unmatched bases: 8. Germline V gene data show CDR1 as MDHEN and CDR2 as SYDVKM. CDR3 sequence (DNA): TGTGCCAGCAGAGCCCAGGACAGGGTAAATCAGCCCCAGCATTTT. Its translation is CASRAQDRVNQPQHF.

This chain links TRBV5-1 with TRBJ2-7; a possible D gene is TRBD2 (6 bases). Trimming stripped 4 bases from V and 2 bases from J, with 16 bases between. This CDR3 comprises 15 residues. Germline V gene data show CDR1 as SGHRS and CDR2 as YFSETQ. CDR3 sequence reads: CASSPLSPGAYEQYF. In DNA, the CDR3 is TGCGCCAGCAGCCCCCTGAGTCCGGGGGCCTACGAGCAGTACTTC.

The chain joins TRBV6-6 to TRBJ2-3; D is unclear. This CDR3 has 13 residues. V gave up 4 bases and J gave up 9 bases, with 14 bases separating them. Looked up from germline, CDR1 is MNHNY and CDR2 is SVGAGI (reference sequence). In DNA form, the CDR3 reads TGTGCCAGCAGTTCCGACCCTAGTCTAACGCAGTATTTT. Translating gives CASSSDPSLTQYF.

This clone occurred once. This sequence joins TRBV6-5 and TRBJ1-2, with TRBD1 as a possible D gene (5 bases). Germline loops: CDR1 MNHEY, CDR2 SVGAGI. V was clipped by 4 bases and J by 0 bases, with 12 bases between them. The CDR3 consists of 15 residues. This chain's CDR3 is CASSSRPTANYGYTF. DNA of the CDR3: TGTGCCAGCAGTTCCCGTCCGACAGCTAACTATGGCTACACCTTC.

This clone appeared a single time. The J gene is TRBJ2-7, the V gene TRBV11-2; D is perhaps TRBD2 (6 bases). This CDR3 has 12 amino acids. The germline gives CDR1 SGHAT, CDR2 FQNNGV. Trimming left V 4 bases short and J 7 bases short, with 11 bases between. CDR3 DNA sequence: TGTGCCAGCAGCTCCCAACGGGGGGAGCAGTACTTC. This encodes CASSSQRGEQYF.

This chain joins TRBV30 and TRBJ1-1; possibly TRBD1 for D (6 bases). V was shortened by 2 bases and J by 8 bases, with 12 bases between the two germline ends. Germline loops: CDR1 GTSNPN, CDR2 SVGIG (reference sequence). This CDR3 spans 12 amino acids. DNA of the CDR3: TGTGCCTGGAGTTACAAGGGACAAGAAGCTTTCTTT. Translated, it gives CAWSYKGQEAFF.

V is TRBV28 and J is TRBJ1-1; 8 nucleotides align to TRBD1. CDR3 length equals 15 residues. Germline-derived CDR1 and CDR2 are MDHEN and SYDVKM. The V gene end was trimmed by 6 bases and the J gene end by 2 bases; junction bases not matched to a gene: 8. The CDR3 loop reads CASSYPTGDNTEAFF. In nucleotides, the CDR3 is TGTGCCAGCAGCTACCCGACAGGGGATAACACTGAAGCTTTCTTT.